This T cell receptor beta chain was sequenced for a study of response to subunit inactivated influenza vaccine (dated by TCRdb to between 2018 and 2020). For the study in its entirety: The study used deep quantitative T cell receptor repertoire profiling to track responses to a trivalent subunit inactivated influenza vaccine.

This clonotype came up many times. Its antigen is unknown. Base qualities were left out, and no much larger clone turns up one base away. The paper's findings and limits, for the study overall: The authors proposed that each seasonal influenza vaccination may bring in only a limited number of new T cells.

Libraries were prepared through RT-PCR. These reads were obtained on an Illumina HiSeq 2500. Using fastp at Q25 and MiXCR, TCRdb reprocessed the public reads and kept productive beta chains. CDR3 protein duplicates are merged, each entry listing the most common genes and DNA. A total of just under 550,000 distinct CDR3 sequences appear in this sample, under 25% of them only once. Jointly, the top ten make up around 2.8% of the sample. The CDR3 starts with the cysteine, ends with the phenylalanine, and has 16 residues. Solely the CDR3 DNA is kept, with 48 bases framed from the first base. Trimming removed 7 bases from V and 2 bases from J, leaving 18 bases between the germline ends. Via the germline V gene (reference sequence), CDR1 is LNHNV and CDR2 YYDKDF. These data also formed part of another study, on T cells expressing NK-cell markers. As the second publication notes: 5'RACE template switching, by which a universal primer site and unique molecular identifiers were added, was used to make TCR beta cDNA libraries. In sorted CD3+CD56+NKG2C+, CD3+CD56+NKG2C- and CD3+CD56-NKG2C+ T-cell subsets from several donors, TCR beta-chain repertoires were profiled. Among the eight sequenced donors, seven were HCMV-seropositive and one was HCMV-seronegative. In several experiments an anti-gammadeltaTCR antibody was added to restrict sorting to alphabetaTCR-expressing T cells. In six donors, the dominant CD3+CD56+NKG2C+ clonotypes were among the top 10 CD8+ clonotypes and accounted for about 1.0-7.0% of CD8+ T cells. Those dominant clonotypes were again the most abundant among CD3+CD56-NKG2C+ cells in a few donors, at about 25-65%. Whether the expanded NKG2C-expressing T cell clones were specific for HCMV antigens was left unclear. All eight donors whose samples were sequenced were randomly selected healthy volunteers, three of them men and five women. HCMV serostatus was determined by detecting HCMV-specific IgG in serum with a commercial ELISA kit. Peripheral blood mononuclear cells were isolated from blood by Ficoll density gradient centrifugation. CD4+ and CD8+ T cells were isolated from PBMC by magnetic immunoseparation with Miltenyi isolation kits. cDNA synthesis was primed from the TCR beta constant segment, followed by two successive PCR amplification steps. Libraries were sequenced as 2 x 150 bp reads on Illumina HiSeq 2000/2500, MiSeq or NextSeq. Reads were demultiplexed and grouped by UMI with MIGEC, and clonotypes were assembled and quantified with MiTCR. To remove erroneous sequences, TCR cDNA sequences were retained only when supported by two or more reads. The tcR package was used for downstream repertoire analysis, with clonotypes matched between fractions based on CDR3 nucleotide sequence plus V segment. VDJmatch was used to annotate antigen specificity against VDJdb, with one amino acid substitution in CDR3 allowed.

The sequences come from CD4+ T cells sorted from PBMCs, collected 12 days after vaccination. The sequence links TRBV15 to TRBJ1-3, with TRBD1 tentatively as D gene (5 bases match). This clonotype was obtained from a man over 45 who received an inactivated influenza vaccine. Donor details come from another sample of the same person, matched by shared clones. The CDR3 sequence is CATKEGTLKAGNTIYF. In nucleotide form, the sequence is TGTGCCACCAAAGAGGGGACTTTGAAGGCTGGAAACACCATATATTTT.